This T cell receptor (beta chain) was obtained from a study of response to subunit inactivated influenza vaccine (dated by TCRdb to 2016 to 2019). In terms of the full investigation: Deep quantitative profiling of the T cell receptor repertoire was used in the study to follow responses to a trivalent subunit inactivated influenza vaccine. Broad study findings and their caveats: According to the authors, only a limited number of new T cells may be recruited by each seasonal influenza vaccination.

The library was obtained by RT-PCR. The reads were generated on an Illumina HiSeq 2500. In-frame beta chains were kept once TCRdb had trimmed the public reads at Q25 with fastp and called clones with MiXCR. One record per CDR3 amino acid sequence lists the most common genes and DNA. The sample table shows around 200,000 distinct CDR3 sequences, and 7.5% to 10% are seen once. Under 13% of the sample belongs to the ten largest clones. Comments on this clonotype: The specificity of this receptor is unknown. Nothing much larger sits one base from this clone, and base qualities are not available.

Including the terminal cysteine and phenylalanine, the CDR3 comprises 16 residues. Only CDR3 DNA is held: 48 bases, read in frame from base 1. For this chain, trimming is 5 bases at the V end and 2 bases at the J end, and the number of junction bases without a gene match is 8. For CDR1 and CDR2, the germline V gene lists KGHDR and SFDVKD. This TCR came from a man aged 50 to 59 who received an inactivated influenza vaccine. Donor details come from another sample of the same person, matched by shared clones. The sequenced sample was non-naive T cells sorted from PBMCs, obtained on the day of vaccination. In light of the paper, this sample's cell subset or site label describes: memory T cell fraction. The receptor chain draws on TRBV24-1 and TRBJ2-3; TRBD2 agrees with 8 junctional bases. CDR3 region: CATSGSAGVHTDTQYF. The sequence in DNA is TGTGCCACCAGTGGTTCAGCGGGGGTACACACAGATACGCAGTATTTT.